This is a list of T cell receptor beta chains from one sample in a study of regulatory T cells in long-lasting Graves disease. TCRdb processed the multiplex PCR reads anew with MiXCR; each CDR3 protein has one entry. The sample consists of about 540,000 distinct CDR3 sequences, roughly 12% of them appearing once. The sample also formed part of further work on T cells in Graves' hyperthyroidism and ophthalmopathy.

This sample comprised peripheral blood mononuclear cells (PBMCs), obtained at new diagnosis, from a patient treated with antithyroid drugs. The receptors here all came from a man aged 30-40 years with Graves disease. Both conserved end residues are part of each CDR3. Each record gives: clone size, D gene, CDR3 length, J gene, V gene, CDR3 protein, CDR3 DNA. D genes are given only for firm matches. Not every row has a clone size; where given, it reads once, few, many or a size class.

many . 13 TRBJ1-6 TRBV7-2 CASSRRESSPLHF TGTGCCAGCAGCCGGAGAGAGAGCTCACCCCTCCACTTT
. TRBD1 13 TRBJ1-2 TRBV6-1 CASNSDRAYGYTF TGTGCCAGCAATTCAGACAGGGCCTATGGCTACACCTTC
few TRBD2 15 TRBJ2-5 TRBV25-1 CASSFTGGSQETQYF TGTGCCAGCAGTTTCACTGGCGGGAGTCAAGAGACCCAGTACTTC
many TRBD1 17 TRBJ2-5 TRBV6-1 CASGTLWRTGGAETQYF TGTGCCAGCGGCACATTGTGGAGGACAGGGGGCGCGGAGACCCAGTACTTC
many . 15 TRBJ1-5 TRBV18 CASSPGGGSNQPQHF TGTGCCAGCTCACCAGGGGGGGGGAGCAATCAGCCCCAGCATTTT
few TRBD1 13 TRBJ2-5 TRBV20-1 CSASTGGQETQYF TGCAGTGCTTCGACAGGGGGCCAAGAGACCCAGTACTTC
many TRBD1 13 TRBJ2-7 TRBV7-2 CASTAQGSYEQYF TGTGCCAGCACCGCACAGGGGTCCTACGAGCAGTACTTC
few . 16 TRBJ2-1 TRBV7-9 CASSLSGRSSYNEQFF TGTGCCAGCAGCTTAAGCGGGCGGAGCTCCTACAATGAGCAGTTCTTC
many . 16 TRBJ2-2 TRBV5-1 CASSLITGSGTGELFF TGCGCCAGCAGCTTAATTACAGGGTCAGGGACCGGGGAGCTGTTTTTT
many TRBD1 14 TRBJ1-4 TRBV20-1 CSAREGTGLEKLFF TGCAGTGCTAGAGAAGGGACAGGCCTAGAAAAACTGTTTTTT
. . 11 TRBJ2-5 TRBV12-5 CASGFGQTQYF TGTGCTAGTGGTTTCGGGCAGACCCAGTACTTC
many TRBD1 13 TRBJ1-1 TRBV27 CASSLTRDRGAFF TGTGCCAGCAGTTTAACCCGGGACAGAGGAGCTTTCTTT
many . 14 TRBJ2-7 TRBV5-1 CASSLSAVDYEQYF TGCGCCAGCAGCTTGTCCGCGGTAGATTACGAGCAGTACTTC
many TRBD2 14 TRBJ2-5 TRBV5-1 CASSSGLDQETQYF TGCGCCAGCAGTTCGGGACTAGATCAAGAGACCCAGTACTTC
. TRBD2 16 TRBJ2-3 TRBV7-2 CASSLVGGRDTDTQYF TGTGCCAGCAGCTTAGTTGGCGGGAGGGACACAGATACGCAGTATTTT
. . 14 TRBJ2-7 TRBV7-9 CASSLGQTFNEQYF TGTGCCAGCAGCTTAGGACAGACCTTTAACGAGCAGTACTTC
few TRBD1 14 TRBJ1-1 TRBV6-1 CASSEETGTAEAFF TGTGCCAGCAGTGAAGAGACAGGGACCGCTGAAGCTTTCTTT
many TRBD2 15 TRBJ2-7 TRBV13 CASSSGRAGLYEQYF TGTGCCAGCAGCAGCGGGAGGGCCGGGCTCTACGAGCAGTACTTC
many . 12 TRBJ1-2 TRBV12-3/TRBV12-4 CASSGTLYGYTF TGTGCCAGCAGCGGGACTCTCTATGGCTACACCTTC
. TRBD1 16 TRBJ1-3 TRBV5-5 CASSSATGEAGNTIYF TGTGCCAGCAGCTCCGCCACAGGGGAGGCTGGAAACACCATATATTTT
many . 12 TRBJ2-1 TRBV20-1 CSASLDSNEQFF TGCAGTGCTTCTTTGGACAGCAATGAGCAGTTCTTC
many . 11 TRBJ1-1 TRBV7-9 CASSQSGVAFF TGTGCCAGCAGCCAATCGGGGGTGGCTTTCTTT
. . 14 TRBJ2-3 TRBV24-1 CATSDSPTGDTQYF TGTGCCACCAGTGATTCACCCACAGGGGATACGCAGTATTTT
few TRBD1 15 TRBJ1-5 TRBV6-1 CASRGQGAGNQPQHF TGTGCCAGCAGGGGACAGGGGGCTGGCAATCAGCCCCAGCATTTT
many TRBD2 15 TRBJ2-1 TRBV10-1 CASSKLAGAGNEQFF TGCGCCAGCAGTAAACTAGCGGGAGCCGGCAATGAGCAGTTCTTC
many TRBD2 17 TRBJ2-7 TRBV29-1 CSVMTSGRAFSAYEQYF TGCAGCGTGATGACTAGCGGGAGGGCCTTTTCGGCGTACGAGCAGTACTTC
many TRBD1 15 TRBJ2-7 TRBV2 CASRAAGGSTYEQYF TGTGCCAGCCGGGCGGCAGGGGGCTCAACCTACGAGCAGTACTTC
. . 14 TRBJ2-7 TRBV27 CASSPPPLRKEQYF TGTGCCAGCAGCCCCCCCCCCCTAAGAAAGGAGCAGTACTTC
. TRBD1 15 TRBJ1-6 TRBV18 CASSLDRGNNSPLHF TGTGCCAGCTCACTGGACAGGGGAAATAATTCACCCCTCCACTTT
. . 13 TRBJ1-1 TRBV25-1 CASSVLGGVGAFF TGTGCCAGCAGTGTCCTAGGGGGGGTCGGCGCTTTCTTT
. . 13 TRBJ2-7 TRBV4-2 CASRHLGLPEQYF TGTGCCAGCAGGCACCTCGGACTTCCCGAGCAGTACTTC
many TRBD2 15 TRBJ2-7 TRBV6-2/TRBV6-3 CASSGLAGDSYEQYF TGTGCCAGCAGTGGACTAGCGGGAGACTCCTACGAGCAGTACTTC
many . 17 TRBJ1-1 TRBV3-1 CASSQDGTVRGRSGAFF TGTGCCAGCAGCCAAGATGGTACAGTCCGAGGACGTTCGGGAGCTTTCTTT
many . 11 TRBJ2-3 TRBV12-3/TRBV12-4 CASTSTDTQYF TGTGCCAGCACCAGCACAGATACGCAGTATTTT
many . 16 TRBJ2-5 TRBV13 CASSAPPGPPQETQYF TGTGCCAGCAGCGCCCCTCCGGGACCGCCACAAGAGACCCAGTACTTC
. TRBD1 15 TRBJ1-5 TRBV3-1 CASSQGDREHQPQHF TGTGCCAGCAGCCAAGGGGACAGGGAACATCAGCCCCAGCATTTT
many TRBD1 13 TRBJ1-1 TRBV9 CASSPPDRGEAFF TGTGCCAGCAGCCCACCGGACAGGGGTGAAGCTTTCTTT
. TRBD2 17 TRBJ2-2 TRBV5-1 CASSLNAPGTRTGELFF TGCGCCAGCAGCTTGAACGCACCCGGGACTAGGACCGGGGAGCTGTTTTTT
many . 13 TRBJ2-1 TRBV29-1 CSVGTSFIDEQFF TGCAGCGTTGGCACTAGTTTTATAGATGAGCAGTTCTTC
few TRBD2 13 TRBJ2-1 TRBV20-1 CSASPTSASEQFF TGCAGTGCTAGCCCGACTAGCGCCTCTGAGCAGTTCTTC
many . 13 TRBJ2-7 TRBV11-1 CASSYTTQNEQYF TGTGCCAGCAGCTACACGACGCAGAACGAGCAGTACTTC